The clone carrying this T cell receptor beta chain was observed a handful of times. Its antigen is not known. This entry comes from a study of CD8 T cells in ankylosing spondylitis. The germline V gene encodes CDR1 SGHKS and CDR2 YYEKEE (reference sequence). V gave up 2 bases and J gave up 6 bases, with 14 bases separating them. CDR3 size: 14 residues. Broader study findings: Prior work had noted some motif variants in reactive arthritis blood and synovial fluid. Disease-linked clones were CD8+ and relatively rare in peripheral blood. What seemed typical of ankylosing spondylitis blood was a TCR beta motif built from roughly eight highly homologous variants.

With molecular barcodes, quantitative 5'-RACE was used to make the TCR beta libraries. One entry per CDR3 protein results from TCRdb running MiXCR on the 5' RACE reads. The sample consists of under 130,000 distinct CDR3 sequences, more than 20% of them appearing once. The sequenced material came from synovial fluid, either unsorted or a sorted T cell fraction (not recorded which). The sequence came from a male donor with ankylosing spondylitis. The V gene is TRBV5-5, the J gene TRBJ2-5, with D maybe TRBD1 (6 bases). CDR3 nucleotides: TGTGCCAGCAGCTTAGAGGCAGGGGTTAAGACCCAGTACTTC. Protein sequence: CASSLEAGVKTQYF.